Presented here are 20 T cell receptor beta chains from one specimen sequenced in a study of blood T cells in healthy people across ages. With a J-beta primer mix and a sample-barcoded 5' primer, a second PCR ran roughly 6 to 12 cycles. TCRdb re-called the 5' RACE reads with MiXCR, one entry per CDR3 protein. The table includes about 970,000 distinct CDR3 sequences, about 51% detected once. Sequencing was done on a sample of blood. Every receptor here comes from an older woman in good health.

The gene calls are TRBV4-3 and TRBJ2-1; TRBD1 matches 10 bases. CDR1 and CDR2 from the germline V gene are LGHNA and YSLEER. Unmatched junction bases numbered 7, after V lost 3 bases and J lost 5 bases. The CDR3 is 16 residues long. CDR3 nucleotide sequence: TGCGCCAGCAGCCAGAGACAGGGGGCGTCTCACAATGAGCAGTTCTTC. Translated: CASSQRQGASHNEQFF.

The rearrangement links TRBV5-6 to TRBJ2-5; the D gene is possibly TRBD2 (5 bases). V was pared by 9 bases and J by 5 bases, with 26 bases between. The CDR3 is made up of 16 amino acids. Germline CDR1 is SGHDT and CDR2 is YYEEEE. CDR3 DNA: TGTGCCAACATCCCCAGACTTTGGGAGACCTGGGAGACCCAGTACTTC. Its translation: CANIPRLWETWETQYF. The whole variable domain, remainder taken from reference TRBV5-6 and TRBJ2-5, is DAGVTQSPTHLIKTRGQQVTLRCSPKSGHDTVSWYQQALGQGPQFIFQYYEEEERQRGNFPDRFSGHQFPNYSSELNVNALLLGDSALYLCANIPRLWETWETQYFGPGTRLLVL.

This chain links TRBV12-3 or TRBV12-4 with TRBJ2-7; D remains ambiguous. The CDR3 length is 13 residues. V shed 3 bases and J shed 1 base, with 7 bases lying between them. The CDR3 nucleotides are TGTGCCAGCAGTTTTTACGAGTCCTACGAGCAGTACTTC. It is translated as CASSFYESYEQYF.

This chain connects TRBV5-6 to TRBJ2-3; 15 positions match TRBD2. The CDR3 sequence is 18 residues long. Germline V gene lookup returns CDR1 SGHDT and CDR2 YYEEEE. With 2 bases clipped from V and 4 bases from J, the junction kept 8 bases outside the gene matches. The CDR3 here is CASSFRTSGRARADTQYF. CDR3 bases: TGTGCCAGCAGCTTCAGGACTAGCGGGAGGGCCAGAGCAGATACGCAGTATTTT.

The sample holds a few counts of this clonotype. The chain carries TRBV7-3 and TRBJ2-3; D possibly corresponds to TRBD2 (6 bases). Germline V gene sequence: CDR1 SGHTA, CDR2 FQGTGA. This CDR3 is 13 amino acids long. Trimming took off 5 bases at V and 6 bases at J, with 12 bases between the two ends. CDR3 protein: CASSQGGVDTQYF. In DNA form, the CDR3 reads TGTGCCAGCAGCCAAGGCGGGGTGGATACGCAGTATTTT.

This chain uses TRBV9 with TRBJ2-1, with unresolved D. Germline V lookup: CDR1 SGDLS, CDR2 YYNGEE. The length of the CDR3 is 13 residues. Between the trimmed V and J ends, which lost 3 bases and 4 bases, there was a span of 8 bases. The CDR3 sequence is CASSASLYNEQFF. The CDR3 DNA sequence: TGTGCCAGCAGCGCGTCACTATACAATGAGCAGTTCTTC.

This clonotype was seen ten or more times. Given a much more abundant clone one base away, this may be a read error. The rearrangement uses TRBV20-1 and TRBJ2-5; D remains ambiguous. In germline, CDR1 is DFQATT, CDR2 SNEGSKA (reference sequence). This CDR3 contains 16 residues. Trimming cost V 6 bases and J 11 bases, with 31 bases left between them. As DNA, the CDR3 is TGCAGTGCGGCTCGGGCTAGGGTCAACTATATCGATGAGCAGTACTTC. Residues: CSAARARVNYIDEQYF.

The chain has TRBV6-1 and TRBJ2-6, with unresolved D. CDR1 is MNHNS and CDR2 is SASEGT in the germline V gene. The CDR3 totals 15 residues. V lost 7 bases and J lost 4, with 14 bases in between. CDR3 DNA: TGTGCCAGCAACCCGATGAGCGCCGGGGCCAACGTCCTGACTTTC. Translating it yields CASNPMSAGANVLTF.

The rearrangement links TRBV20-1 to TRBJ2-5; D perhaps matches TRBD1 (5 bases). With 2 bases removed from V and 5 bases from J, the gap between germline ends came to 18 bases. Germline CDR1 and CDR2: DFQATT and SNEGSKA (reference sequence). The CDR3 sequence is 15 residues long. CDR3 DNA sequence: TGCAGTGCTAGAAAGCTTGGTGGGGCGAGGGAGACCCAGTACTTC. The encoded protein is CSARKLGGARETQYF.

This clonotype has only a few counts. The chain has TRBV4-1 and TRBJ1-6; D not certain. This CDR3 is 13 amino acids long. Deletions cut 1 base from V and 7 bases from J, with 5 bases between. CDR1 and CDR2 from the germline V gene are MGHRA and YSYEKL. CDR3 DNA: TGCGCCAGCAGCCAAGTAGGGAATTCACCCCTCCACTTT. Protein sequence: CASSQVGNSPLHF.

In nucleotides, the CDR3 is TGTGCCAGCAGTTTGGGGGGCCCACGCTACGAGCAGTACTTC. Protein: CASSLGGPRYEQYF. The rearrangement joins TRBV27 to TRBJ2-5; perhaps D is TRBD1 or TRBD2 (6 bases each). The J call may be mistaken, given a closer DNA end match to TRBJ2-7. CDR3 length: 14 residues. Germline V CDR1 and CDR2: MNHEY, SMNVEV (reference sequence).

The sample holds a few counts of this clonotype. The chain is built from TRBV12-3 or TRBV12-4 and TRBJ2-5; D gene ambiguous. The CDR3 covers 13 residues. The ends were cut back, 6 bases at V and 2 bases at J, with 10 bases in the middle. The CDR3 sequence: CASRLDTQETQYF. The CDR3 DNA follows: TGTGCCAGCAGGCTAGACACACAAGAGACCCAGTACTTC.

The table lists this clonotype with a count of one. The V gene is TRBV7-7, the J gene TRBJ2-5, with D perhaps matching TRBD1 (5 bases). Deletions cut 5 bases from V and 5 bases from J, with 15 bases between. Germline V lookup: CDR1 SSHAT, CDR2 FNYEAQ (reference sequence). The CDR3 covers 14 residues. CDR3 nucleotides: TGTGCCAGCAGCCATAGTGGGGCTATGGAGACCCAGTACTTC. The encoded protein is CASSHSGAMETQYF.

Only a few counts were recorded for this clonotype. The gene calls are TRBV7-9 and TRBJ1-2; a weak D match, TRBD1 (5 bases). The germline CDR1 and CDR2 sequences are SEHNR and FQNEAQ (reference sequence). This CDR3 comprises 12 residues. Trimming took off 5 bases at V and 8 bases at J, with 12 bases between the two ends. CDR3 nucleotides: TGTGCCAGCAGCCGAGGAACAGGCGGCTACACCTTC. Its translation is CASSRGTGGYTF.

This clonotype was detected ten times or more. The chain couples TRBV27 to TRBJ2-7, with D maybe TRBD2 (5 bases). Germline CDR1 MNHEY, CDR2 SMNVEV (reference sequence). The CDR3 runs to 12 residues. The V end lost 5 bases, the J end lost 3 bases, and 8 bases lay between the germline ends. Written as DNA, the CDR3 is TGTGCCAGCAGTAGCGGACGCTACGAGCAGTACTTC. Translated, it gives CASSSGRYEQYF.

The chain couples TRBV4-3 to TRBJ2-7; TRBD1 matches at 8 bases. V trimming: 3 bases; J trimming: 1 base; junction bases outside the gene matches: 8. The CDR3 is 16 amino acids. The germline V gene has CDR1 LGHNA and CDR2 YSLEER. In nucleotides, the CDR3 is TGCGCCAGCAGCCACTACCACGACAGGGGATCCTACGAGCAGTACTTC. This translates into CASSHYHDRGSYEQYF.

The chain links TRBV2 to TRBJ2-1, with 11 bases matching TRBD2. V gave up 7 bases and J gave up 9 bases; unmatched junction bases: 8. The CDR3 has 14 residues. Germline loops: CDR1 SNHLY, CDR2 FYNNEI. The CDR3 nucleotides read TGTGCCAGCACCCTACTAGCGGGAGTTCGTGAGCAGTTCTTC. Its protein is CASTLLAGVREQFF.

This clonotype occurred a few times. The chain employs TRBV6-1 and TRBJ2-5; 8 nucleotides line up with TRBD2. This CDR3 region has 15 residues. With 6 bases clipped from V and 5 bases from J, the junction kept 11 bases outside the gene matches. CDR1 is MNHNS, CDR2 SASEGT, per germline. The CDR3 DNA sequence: TGTGCCAGCAGCCGACCGGGACTAGTGGTGGAGACCCAGTACTTC. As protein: CASSRPGLVVETQYF.

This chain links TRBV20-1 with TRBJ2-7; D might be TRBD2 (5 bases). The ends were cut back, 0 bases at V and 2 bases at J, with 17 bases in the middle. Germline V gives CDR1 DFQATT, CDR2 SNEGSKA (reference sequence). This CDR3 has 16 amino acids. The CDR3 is CSAREEARGLPYEQYF. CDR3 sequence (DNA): TGCAGTGCTAGAGAAGAGGCCCGGGGTCTACCCTACGAGCAGTACTTC.

The CDR3 bases are TGTGCCAGCAGTTACTCGGAAAAAAGTTATGGCTACACCTTC. Protein sequence: CASSYSEKSYGYTF. V gene TRBV6-5 combines with J gene TRBJ1-2; D is unclear. The CDR3 spans 14 residues. Trimming left V 0 bases short and J 5 bases short, with 10 bases between. Germline values: CDR1 MNHEY, CDR2 SVGAGI.